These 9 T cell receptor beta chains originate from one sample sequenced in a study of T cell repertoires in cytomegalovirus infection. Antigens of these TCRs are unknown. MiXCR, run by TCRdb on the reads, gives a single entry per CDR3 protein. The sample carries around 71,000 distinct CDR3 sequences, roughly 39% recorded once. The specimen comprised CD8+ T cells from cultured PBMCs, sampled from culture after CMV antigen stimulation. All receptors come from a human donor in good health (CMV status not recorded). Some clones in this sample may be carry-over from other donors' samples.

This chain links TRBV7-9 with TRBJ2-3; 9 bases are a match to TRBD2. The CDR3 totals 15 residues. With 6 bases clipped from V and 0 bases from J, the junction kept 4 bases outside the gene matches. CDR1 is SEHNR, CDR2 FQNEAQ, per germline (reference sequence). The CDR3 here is CASRLSGGSTDTQYF. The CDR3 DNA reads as TGTGCCAGCAGACTTAGCGGGGGAAGCACAGATACGCAGTATTTT.

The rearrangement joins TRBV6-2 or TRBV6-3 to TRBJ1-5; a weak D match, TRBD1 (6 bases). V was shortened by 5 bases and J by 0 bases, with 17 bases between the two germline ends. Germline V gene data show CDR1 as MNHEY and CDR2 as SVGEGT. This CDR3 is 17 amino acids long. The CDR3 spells CASSNQIQGYSNQPQHF. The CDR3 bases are TGTGCCAGCAGTAATCAAATACAGGGTTATAGCAATCAGCCCCAGCATTTT.

In DNA form, the CDR3 reads TGTGCCAGCAGCTTTGCTACTAGCGTCTACGAGCAGTACTTC. Encoded protein: CASSFATSVYEQYF. The V call is TRBV7-6, the J call TRBJ2-7; TRBD2 agrees at 7 bases. The CDR3 has 14 amino acids. Trimming cost V 3 bases and J 3 bases; bases outside gene matches: 5. Germline CDR1 reads SGHVS; CDR2 reads FNYEAQ.

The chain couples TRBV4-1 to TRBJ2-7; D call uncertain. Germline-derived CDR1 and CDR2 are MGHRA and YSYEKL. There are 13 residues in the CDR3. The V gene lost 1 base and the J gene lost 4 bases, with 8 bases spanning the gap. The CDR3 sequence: CASSQVSQYEQYF. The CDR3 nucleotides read TGCGCCAGCAGCCAAGTCAGCCAATACGAGCAGTACTTC.

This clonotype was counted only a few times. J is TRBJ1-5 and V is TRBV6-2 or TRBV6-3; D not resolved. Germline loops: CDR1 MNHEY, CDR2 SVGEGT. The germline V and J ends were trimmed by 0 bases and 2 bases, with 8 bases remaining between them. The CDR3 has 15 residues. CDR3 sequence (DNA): TGTGCCAGCAGTTACTCGGGATATGGCAATCAGCCCCAGCATTTT. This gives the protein CASSYSGYGNQPQHF.

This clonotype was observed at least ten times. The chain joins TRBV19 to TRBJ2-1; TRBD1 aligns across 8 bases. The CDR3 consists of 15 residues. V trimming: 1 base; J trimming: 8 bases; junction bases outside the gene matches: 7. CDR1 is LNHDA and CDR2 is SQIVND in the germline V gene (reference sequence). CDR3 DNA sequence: TGTGCCAGTAGTATAGGGGACAGGATCCTAGATGAGCAGTTCTTC. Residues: CASSIGDRILDEQFF.

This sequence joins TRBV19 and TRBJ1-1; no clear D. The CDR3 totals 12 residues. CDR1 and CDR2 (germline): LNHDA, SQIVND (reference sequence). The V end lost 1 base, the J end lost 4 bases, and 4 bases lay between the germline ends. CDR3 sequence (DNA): TGTGCCAGTAGTATAGCAGCCACTGAAGCTTTCTTT. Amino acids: CASSIAATEAFF.

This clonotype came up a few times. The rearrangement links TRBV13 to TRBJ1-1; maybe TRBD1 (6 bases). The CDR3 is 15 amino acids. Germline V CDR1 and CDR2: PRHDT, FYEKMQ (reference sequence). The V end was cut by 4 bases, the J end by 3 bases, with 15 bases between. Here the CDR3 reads CASSSGREGDTEAFF. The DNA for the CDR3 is TGTGCCAGCAGCTCCGGCAGGGAGGGGGACACTGAAGCTTTCTTT.

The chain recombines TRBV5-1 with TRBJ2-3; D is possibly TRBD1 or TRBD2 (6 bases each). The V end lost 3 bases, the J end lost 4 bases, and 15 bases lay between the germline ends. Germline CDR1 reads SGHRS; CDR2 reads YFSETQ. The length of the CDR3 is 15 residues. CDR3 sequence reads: CASSSTQGLADTQYF. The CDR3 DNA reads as TGCGCCAGCAGCTCGACACAGGGACTCGCAGATACGCAGTATTTT.